These T cell receptor beta chains were read from a single sample in a study of blood T cell repertoires in COVID-19. Method: immunoSEQ multiplex PCR; TCRdb's copy keeps in-frame clones and lacks some. The table lists roughly 200,000 clones, roughly nine tenths of them singletons. Material for sequencing was PBMCs or T cells enriched from blood (not recorded which). The receptors shown here come from a woman aged 30 to 39 with acute COVID-19. Both conserved end residues are part of each CDR3. The D gene is left open where the match is weak. Rows may omit the clone size; those that give it use once, few, many or a size class.

length,J,D,size,V,DNA,CDR3
13,TRBJ2-1,-,-,TRBV3-1/TRBV3-2,TGTGCCAGCAGCCAAGAAAAGCACCGAGAGCAGTTCTTC,CASSQEKHREQFF
14,TRBJ1-2,TRBD1,-,TRBV18,TGTGCCAGCTCACCCCAGGGGGCTCCCGCCGGCTACACCTTC,CASSPQGAPAGYTF
15,TRBJ1-6,TRBD1,-,TRBV7-2,TGTGCCAGCAGCTCAAACAGGGGTTATAATTCACCCCTCCACTTT,CASSSNRGYNSPLHF
14,TRBJ1-5,-,-,TRBV12-5,TGTGCTAGTGGTTTCTGGGGCTTCGGTCAGCCCCAGCATTTT,CASGFWGFGQPQHF
12,TRBJ1-6,-,-,TRBV30,TGTGCCTGGGACAGGACGAATTCACCCCTCCACTTT,CAWDRTNSPLHF
16,TRBJ1-2,TRBD1,-,TRBV7-2,TGTGCCAGCAGCTTCGCCGGGACAGGGTTGACCTATGGCTACACCTTC,CASSFAGTGLTYGYTF
15,TRBJ1-5,TRBD1,-,TRBV19,TGTGCCAGTAGTATTGCAGGGGGCAGCAATCAGCCCCAGCATTTT,CASSIAGGSNQPQHF
15,TRBJ1-1,TRBD1,-,TRBV9,TGTGCCAGCAGCGGATCCGGGACAGGGAACACTGAAGCTTTCTTT,CASSGSGTGNTEAFF
15,TRBJ1-6,-,-,TRBV6-2/TRBV6-3,TGTGCCAGCAGCCTGGGCCAGGGGTTTCGATCACCCCTCCACTTT,CASSLGQGFRSPLHF
12,TRBJ1-2,-,once,TRBV12-3/TRBV12-4,TGTGCCAGCGACTCCCGGAAGGGGGGCTACACCTTC,CASDSRKGGYTF
14,TRBJ1-1,-,once,TRBV25-1,TGTGCCAGCAGGAGCAGGGAGGCGTACACTGAAGCTTTCTTT,CASRSREAYTEAFF
17,TRBJ1-4,-,-,TRBV14,TGTGCCAGCAGCCAAGATTTCCCAGGCTCAACTAATGAAAAACTGTTTTTT,CASSQDFPGSTNEKLFF
14,TRBJ1-2,TRBD1,-,TRBV11-2,TGTGCCAGCGGGAATCGGCAGGGGGAAAGTGGCTACACCTTC,CASGNRQGESGYTF
14,TRBJ2-2,TRBD2,few,TRBV27,TGTGCCAGCAGTGCCGTGGGGGGGAGCGGGGAGCTGTTTTTT,CASSAVGGSGELFF
13,TRBJ1-1,-,-,TRBV2,TGTGCCAGCAGTACCCCGGTGGACACTGAAGCTTTCTTT,CASSTPVDTEAFF
16,TRBJ1-4,-,-,TRBV18,TGTGCCAGCTCACCATTGGGGGGGACAACTAATGAAAAACTGTTTTTT,CASSPLGGTTNEKLFF
16,TRBJ2-7,TRBD1,-,TRBV28,TGTGCCAGCAGTGGAACAGGGGCCCCGAGGATGTACGAGCAGTACTTC,CASSGTGAPRMYEQYF
15,TRBJ2-2,TRBD1,-,TRBV19,TGTGCCAGTAGATCCGGGACAGGGGGCACCGGGGAGCTGTTTTTT,CASRSGTGGTGELFF
15,TRBJ2-3,TRBD1,-,TRBV18,TGTGCCAGCTCACCTTCGCAGGGGGCCCCAGATACGCAGTATTTT,CASSPSQGAPDTQYF
15,TRBJ1-1,-,-,TRBV11-2,TGTGCCAGCAGCTTAGATCGGAGGGGGAACACTGAAGCTTTCTTT,CASSLDRRGNTEAFF
11,TRBJ1-2,-,-,TRBV28,TGTGCCAGCAGTCACGGGGGAGGCTACACCTTC,CASSHGGGYTF
15,TRBJ2-1,TRBD1,-,TRBV27,TGTGCCAGCAGTTGGGGACAGAGCTCCTACAATGAGCAGTTCTTC,CASSWGQSSYNEQFF
13,TRBJ1-5,-,-,TRBV7-8,TGTGCCAGCAGCTCCTATAGCAATCAGCCCCAGCATTTT,CASSSYSNQPQHF
13,TRBJ2-1,-,-,TRBV3-1/TRBV3-2,TGTGCCAGCAGTCCTACTTTCTACAATGAGCAGTTCTTC,CASSPTFYNEQFF
14,TRBJ2-7,TRBD1,-,TRBV27,TGTGCCAGCAGTTTATCGGGACAGCCAAGGGAGCAGTACTTC,CASSLSGQPREQYF
12,TRBJ1-2,-,-,TRBV6-5,TGTGCCAGCAGTCGCAGGGCCGACGGCTACACCTTC,CASSRRADGYTF
15,TRBJ1-2,-,-,TRBV3-1/TRBV3-2,TGTGCCAGCAGCCAAGAGGTGGCAGGGCCCTATGGCTACACCTTC,CASSQEVAGPYGYTF
15,TRBJ2-3,TRBD1,-,TRBV5-1,TGCGCCAGCAGCTTGCCGACAGGGCACACAGATACGCAGTATTTT,CASSLPTGHTDTQYF
14,TRBJ2-3,-,-,TRBV6-2/TRBV6-3,TGTGCCAGCAGTTATAGCGGAGCCACAGATACGCAGTATTTT,CASSYSGATDTQYF
14,TRBJ1-1,-,once,TRBV2,TGTGCCAGCACTCCTGGGGGGGCCGGCACTGAAGCTTTCTTT,CASTPGGAGTEAFF
13,TRBJ1-1,TRBD1,-,TRBV12-3/TRBV12-4,TGTGCCAGCCCGACAGGGGCAAACACTGAAGCTTTCTTT,CASPTGANTEAFF
14,TRBJ1-1,TRBD1,once,TRBV9,TGTGCCAGCAGCTATGGACAGGGGAACACTGAAGCTTTCTTT,CASSYGQGNTEAFF
18,TRBJ1-1,TRBD1,-,TRBV9,TGTGCCAGCAGCGTAGGTGGTTGGGCAGGGGGCGGATCAGGTGAAGCTTTCTTT,CASSVGGWAGGGSGEAFF
15,TRBJ2-7,TRBD2,once,TRBV28,TGTGCCAGCGGGGAGGGTGGCAGAATATCGGGCGAGCAGTACTTC,CASGEGGRISGEQYF
14,TRBJ1-2,-,-,TRBV18,TGTGCCAGCTCACCCGAACAGTATAACTATGGCTACACCTTC,CASSPEQYNYGYTF
15,TRBJ2-7,TRBD2,-,TRBV7-2,TGTGCCAGCAGCTTAGGACTAGCGGTTACCTACGAGCAGTACTTC,CASSLGLAVTYEQYF
15,TRBJ1-4,TRBD1,-,TRBV15,TGTGCCACCAGCTTGACAGGGAGCCAGAATGAAAAACTGTTTTTT,CATSLTGSQNEKLFF
13,TRBJ1-4,-,-,TRBV6-6,TGTGCCAGCACCCTGACTTTTCGCGAAAAACTGTTTTTT,CASTLTFREKLFF
13,TRBJ1-2,-,-,TRBV24-1,TGTGCCACCAGTGATTTTTCCGGGTATGGCTACACCTTC,CATSDFSGYGYTF
15,TRBJ1-2,TRBD1,once,TRBV4-1,TGCGCCAGCAGCCTCAGGGGGGACACAGACTATGGCTACACCTTC,CASSLRGDTDYGYTF
11,TRBJ1-1,-,-,TRBV20-1,TGCAGTGCCCTGGGACTCAGGGAAGCTTTCTTT,CSALGLREAFF
19,TRBJ2-1,-,-,TRBV11-3,TGTGCCAGCAGCGCCCAGCGGGGTGACAGGCACCGCTCCTACAATGAGCAGTTCTTC,CASSAQRGDRHRSYNEQFF
15,TRBJ2-3,-,-,TRBV19,TGTGCCAGTAGTATAGGTCGCCCGGGGACAGATACGCAGTATTTT,CASSIGRPGTDTQYF
13,TRBJ1-2,TRBD1,-,TRBV14,TGTGCCAGCAGCCCCGGGACAGTCTATGGCTACACCTTC,CASSPGTVYGYTF